This passage covers 15 T cell receptor beta chains from one sample sequenced in a study of cytomegalovirus exposure and HLA in healthy donors. PCR amplification relied on 60 Vbeta primers (plus 13 Jbeta primers). Here immunoSEQ multiplex PCR was the method, and the copy in TCRdb shows in-frame clones only, minus some. The sample records about 93,000 clones, 70% to 80% being singletons. Sequencing was carried out using PBMCs. These receptor sequences come from a man aged 30-40 years in good health and CMV-seronegative.

The chain is built from TRBV18 and TRBJ1-3, with D possibly TRBD1 on 6 matching bases. Trimming took off 2 bases at V and 3 bases at J, with 17 bases between the two ends. This CDR3 is built from 17 residues. Germline V gene sequence: CDR1 KGHSH, CDR2 LQKENI. For the CDR3, the DNA is TGTGCCAGCTCACCATCTCCTCTTGACAGGATTGGAAACACCATATATTTT. It specifies CASSPSPLDRIGNTIYF.

The rearrangement joins TRBV14 to TRBJ1-1, with D possibly matching TRBD1 (5 bases). The CDR3 sequence is 18 residues long. The germline V gene has CDR1 SGHDN and CDR2 FVKESK. V lost 0 bases to trimming and J lost 1 base, with 18 bases between them. CDR3 nucleotide sequence: TGTGCCAGCAGCCAAGATAGTCTGGGGTTCGGACAGAACACTGAAGCTTTCTTT. Translation gives CASSQDSLGFGQNTEAFF.

The rearrangement joins TRBV27 to TRBJ2-7; 10 bases line up with TRBD2. Germline-derived CDR1 and CDR2 are MNHEY and SMNVEV (reference sequence). J lost 3 bases, V lost 6 bases, and 5 bases had no gene match. This CDR3 is built from 14 residues. The CDR3 region is CASSSPSGGYEQYF. CDR3 in DNA: TGTGCCAGCAGCTCTCCTAGCGGGGGCTACGAGCAGTACTTC.

The J gene is TRBJ2-7, the V gene TRBV6-4; 8 bases agree with TRBD1. Germline lookup yields CDR1 MRHNA and CDR2 SNTAGT. There are 21 residues in the CDR3. Unmatched junction bases numbered 24, after V lost 2 bases and J lost 3 bases. Here the CDR3 DNA reads TGTGCCAGCAGTGACACAGGAAACGGTAAACCGGGACAGGCCCTTCGCTACGAGCAGTACTTC. The encoded protein is CASSDTGNGKPGQALRYEQYF.

This clone was counted only a few times. The rearrangement uses TRBV4-1 and TRBJ1-4; weak D call: TRBD1 (6 bases). The CDR3 spans 14 residues. Germline V gene sequence: CDR1 MGHRA, CDR2 YSYEKL. V lost 3 bases to trimming and J lost 7 bases, with 12 bases between them. CDR3 sequence: CASSQAGQIEKLFF. The CDR3 nucleotides are TGCGCCAGCAGCCAGGCCGGACAGATTGAAAAACTGTTTTTT.

This rearrangement joins TRBV6-1 to TRBJ1-1; 8 bases match TRBD1. This CDR3 has 15 residues. Germline V gene data show CDR1 as MNHNS and CDR2 as SASEGT. V lost 6 bases, J lost 0 bases, and 6 bases stayed unmatched. The CDR3 protein is CASRLDRAVNTEAFF. In DNA form, the CDR3 reads TGTGCCAGCAGATTGGACAGGGCGGTGAACACTGAAGCTTTCTTT.

The V call is TRBV15, the J call TRBJ2-1; 12 nucleotides agree with TRBD2. The CDR3 is 16 residues long. Germline CDR1 LNHNV, CDR2 YYDKDF (reference sequence). V trimming: 6 bases; J trimming: 8 bases; junction bases outside the gene matches: 11. The CDR3, as DNA: TGTGCCACCAGGAGGACGGCTAGCGGGGGGGACGATGAGCAGTTCTTC. Its translation: CATRRTASGGDDEQFF.

This clone was seen just once. The chain combines TRBV6-4 with TRBJ2-3, with 7 positions matching TRBD2. The V segment lost 6 bases and the J segment 4 bases; nucleotides outside the gene matches: 13. Per the germline V gene, CDR1 is MRHNA and CDR2 is SNTAGT. This CDR3 spans 16 amino acids. The CDR3 DNA reads TGTGCCAGCAGCAGGTTGGGGGGGACCACAGCAGATACGCAGTATTTT. Residues: CASSRLGGTTADTQYF.

This clone is a singleton in its sample. V and J are TRBV6-6 and TRBJ1-2; D unclear. Germline CDR1 is MNHNY and CDR2 is SVGAGI (reference sequence). This CDR3 is 16 amino acids long. Deletions cut 2 bases from V and 8 bases from J, with 21 bases between. CDR3 protein: CASSYSWGSDYGGYTF. The DNA of the CDR3 is TGTGCCAGCAGTTACAGCTGGGGTTCCGACTATGGCGGCTACACCTTC.

The V call is TRBV11-2, the J call TRBJ1-4, with D tentatively TRBD1 (5 bases). Germline lookup yields CDR1 SGHAT and CDR2 FQNNGV. This CDR3 has 16 residues. Deletions cut 5 bases from V and 0 bases from J, with 13 bases between. The chain's CDR3 is CASSLGGSATNEKLFF. CDR3 nucleotides: TGTGCCAGCAGCCTGGGGGGGAGCGCAACTAATGAAAAACTGTTTTTT.

The chain couples TRBV19 to TRBJ1-2, with 9 bases that match TRBD1. Per germline, CDR1 LNHDA and CDR2 SQIVND (reference sequence). V dropped 4 bases and J dropped 6; count of bases not matched to a gene: 12. CDR3 size: 16 residues. In DNA form, the CDR3 reads TGTGCCAGTAGTACTCCGCCCTCGGACAGGGGCCATGGCTACACCTTC. Its protein product is CASSTPPSDRGHGYTF.

This chain joins TRBV5-1 and TRBJ2-3; 7 nucleotides line up with TRBD2. This CDR3 region has 15 residues. With V trimmed by 4 bases and J by 0 bases, 5 bases remained unmatched. CDR1 is SGHRS, CDR2 YFSETQ, per germline. The CDR3 here is CASSIPSGSTDTQYF. The CDR3 nucleotides read TGCGCCAGCAGCATCCCTAGCGGAAGCACAGATACGCAGTATTTT.

The gene calls are TRBV9 and TRBJ2-1, with D perhaps matching TRBD2 (5 bases). This CDR3 comprises 15 residues. The ends were cut back, 3 bases at V and 3 bases at J, with 13 bases in the middle. In germline, CDR1 is SGDLS, CDR2 YYNGEE. Here the CDR3 reads CASSATSQVYNEQFF. The CDR3 bases are TGTGCCAGCAGCGCTACTAGTCAGGTCTACAATGAGCAGTTCTTC.

This chain links TRBV7-9 with TRBJ2-5; tentative D call: TRBD1 (6 bases). V was pared by 5 bases and J by 5 bases, with 15 bases between. CDR1 is SEHNR, CDR2 FQNEAQ, per germline (reference sequence). The length of the CDR3 is 14 residues. The chain's CDR3 is CASSLTGQRETQYF. The CDR3 DNA reads TGTGCCAGCAGCCTAACCGGACAGCGGGAGACCCAGTACTTC.

Here the CDR3 DNA reads TGTGCCAGCAGCCTCACACAGGCTAATGAAAAACTGTTTTTT. This gives the protein CASSLTQANEKLFF. The chain recombines TRBV7-9 with TRBJ1-4, with TRBD1 as a possible D gene (5 bases). Trimming removed 5 bases at V and 3 bases at J, with 10 bases between. Germline CDR1 reads SEHNR; CDR2 reads FQNEAQ (reference sequence). This CDR3 has 14 residues.